These 30 T cell receptor beta chains originate from one sample sequenced in a study of shared clonotypes between healthy human individuals. Repertoires were generated with immunoSEQ multiplex PCR, while TCRdb's copy carries only in-frame clones and drops some. Altogether millions of clones are present, 80% to 95% being singletons, with the ten largest covering under 0.45%. Sequencing input: naive CD4+ T cells from PBMCs. Subset indicated: CD45RA+ positively selected. Receptors originate from a man aged 18-30 years in good health. Some clones in this sample may be carry-over from other donors' samples.

The V gene is TRBV5-1, the J gene TRBJ1-2; possible D gene TRBD1, 5 bases. V shed 1 base and J shed 8 bases, with 15 bases lying between them. Per the germline V gene, CDR1 is SGHRS and CDR2 is YFSETQ. The CDR3 is 14 residues long. CDR3 sequence reads: CASSLRDSAEGYTF. The CDR3 DNA reads as TGCGCCAGCAGCTTGCGCGACAGCGCGGAGGGCTACACCTTC.

This clone was seen a single time. The V call is TRBV11-3, the J call TRBJ2-2; 9 positions agree with TRBD2. After removal of 5 bases from V and 4 bases from J, the junction contained 5 bases not matched to a gene. CDR1 and CDR2 (germline): SGHNT, YENEEA. The CDR3 is 15 residues long. DNA of the CDR3: TGTGCCAGCAGCCTGAATAGCGGGAGCACCGGGGAGCTGTTTTTT. Translation gives CASSLNSGSTGELFF.

The chain has TRBV29-1 and TRBJ1-4; 8 positions agree with TRBD1. Losses at the gene ends were 4 bases for V and 5 bases for J; bases not matched to a gene: 3. CDR3 size: 13 residues. CDR1 SQVTM and CDR2 ANQGSEA come from the germline V gene. The CDR3 DNA is TGCAGCGTTGGGAGACAGGGGAATGAAAAACTGTTTTTT. It translates to CSVGRQGNEKLFF.

J is TRBJ1-4 and V is TRBV14; D call uncertain. The CDR3 is 14 amino acids. Germline CDR1 and CDR2: SGHDN and FVKESK. Between the trimmed V and J ends, which lost 5 bases and 0 bases, there was a span of 7 bases. The DNA for the CDR3 is TGTGCCAGCAGCTTCATGGCAACTAATGAAAAACTGTTTTTT. Its translation: CASSFMATNEKLFF.

This chain uses TRBV19 with TRBJ2-7; D perhaps matches TRBD1 (6 bases). CDR1 and CDR2 (germline): LNHDA, SQIVND (reference sequence). The CDR3 runs 13 residues. Trimming pared 5 bases from V and 2 bases from J, leaving 10 bases between. This chain's CDR3 is CASSPRTAYEQYF. CDR3 sequence (DNA): TGTGCCAGTAGTCCAAGGACAGCCTACGAGCAGTACTTC.

Remarks on this clone: The junction does not match germline at one end; this may be a read error. The chain employs TRBV5-1 and TRBJ2-5; D might be TRBD1 (5 bases). Germline CDR1 SGHRS, CDR2 YFSETQ. The CDR3 has 15 residues. The CDR3 DNA sequence: TGCGCCAGCAGCTTGGTGAAGGGGTACCAACAGACCCAGTACTTC. Residues: CASSLVKGYQQTQYF.

This sequence joins TRBV29-1 and TRBJ1-2; D gene ambiguous. From germline, CDR1 is SQVTM and CDR2 ANQGSEA. V was shortened by 7 bases and J by 10 bases, with 16 bases between the two germline ends. This CDR3 has 11 residues. The CDR3 is CSAGRTRDYTF. CDR3 in DNA: TGCAGCGCCGGACGGACGCGAGACTACACCTTC.

V and J are TRBV7-3 and TRBJ2-7, with no clear D. Per germline, CDR1 SGHTA and CDR2 FQGTGA. V dropped 5 bases and J dropped 6 bases, with 14 bases sitting between them. The CDR3 consists of 13 residues. The DNA of the CDR3 is TGTGCCAGCAGCCCCGGGTCGTGGTCCGAGCAGTACTTC. It codes for CASSPGSWSEQYF.

V is TRBV5-1 and J is TRBJ1-5; no definite D call. Trimming took 7 bases from V and 6 from J, leaving 14 bases between them. The CDR3 covers 13 residues. Germline CDR1 is SGHRS and CDR2 is YFSETQ. CDR3 DNA sequence: TGCGCCAGCGCCCTGGACTTGGGTCAGCCCCAGCATTTT. This sequence encodes CASALDLGQPQHF.

The CDR3 region is CSVARLANSYNEQFF. The CDR3 region has the DNA TGCAGCGTTGCCAGGCTAGCGAATTCCTACAATGAGCAGTTCTTC. The V gene is TRBV29-1, the J gene TRBJ2-1, with a weak D call TRBD2 (6 bases). This CDR3 comprises 15 residues. V lost 4 bases and J 1 base, leaving 14 bases between the germline ends. From germline, CDR1 is SQVTM and CDR2 ANQGSEA.

This clone has just one count. This sequence joins TRBV9 and TRBJ2-3, with D perhaps given as TRBD1 or TRBD2 (5 bases each). The CDR3 contains 15 residues. Trimming removed 1 base at V and 0 bases at J, with 9 bases between. Germline CDR1 SGDLS, CDR2 YYNGEE. CDR3 in DNA: TGTGCCAGCAGCGTACTAGAGGGGAGCACAGATACGCAGTATTTT. Its translation: CASSVLEGSTDTQYF.

The rearrangement links TRBV29-1 to TRBJ1-1, with D maybe TRBD1 (5 bases). Germline V gene data show CDR1 as SQVTM and CDR2 as ANQGSEA. Trimming removed 6 bases at V and 0 bases at J, with 11 bases between. The CDR3 is made up of 13 amino acids. This CDR3 is CSVATAMNTEAFF. The CDR3 nucleotides are TGCAGCGTAGCGACAGCGATGAACACTGAAGCTTTCTTT. The whole variable domain, remainder taken from reference TRBV29-1 and TRBJ1-1, is SAVISQKPSRDICQRGTSLTIQCQVDSQVTMMFWYRQQPGQSLTLIATANQGSEATYESGFVIDKFPISRPNLTFSTLTVSNMSPEDSSIYLCSVATAMNTEAFFGQGTRLTVV.

A word on this clone: This CDR3 is also generated by other DNA sequences in the sample. The gene calls are TRBV5-1 and TRBJ2-1, with TRBD2 identical over 15 bases. Per the germline V gene, CDR1 is SGHRS and CDR2 is YFSETQ. The V gene end was trimmed by 4 bases and the J gene end by 7 bases; junction bases not matched to a gene: 3. This CDR3 is built from 15 residues. The CDR3 reads CASSPGLAGGNEQFF. The CDR3 bases are TGCGCCAGCAGCCCAGGACTAGCGGGAGGGAATGAGCAGTTCTTC.

J is TRBJ2-6 and V is TRBV11-2; 9 bases map to TRBD2. The CDR3 is 17 residues long. The V segment lost 2 bases and the J segment 1 base; nucleotides outside the gene matches: 3. CDR1 SGHAT and CDR2 FQNNGV come from the germline V gene. Here the CDR3 reads CASSLLAGTSGANVLTF. The CDR3 bases are TGTGCCAGCAGCTTACTAGCGGGGACGTCTGGGGCCAACGTCCTGACTTTC.

The chain couples TRBV28 to TRBJ1-4; D perhaps matches TRBD1 (6 bases). Germline CDR1 and CDR2: MDHEN and SYDVKM. The CDR3 totals 22 residues. Trimming removed 3 bases from V and 1 base from J, with 30 bases in between. This CDR3 is CASSFFFPDLMSGHGTNEKLFF. CDR3 coding DNA: TGTGCCAGCAGTTTCTTTTTTCCCGACCTTATGTCGGGACATGGAACTAATGAAAAACTGTTTTTT.

This sequence joins TRBV30 and TRBJ1-5; D call uncertain. The germline CDR1 and CDR2 sequences are GTSNPN and SVGIG (reference sequence). The CDR3 is 13 amino acids. Trimming took off 2 bases at V and 4 bases at J, with 9 bases between the two ends. CDR3 residues: CAWSPALNQPQHF. The CDR3 region has the DNA TGTGCCTGGAGTCCCGCCCTAAATCAGCCCCAGCATTTT.

The gene calls are TRBV5-4 and TRBJ2-1, with 10 bases lining up with TRBD1. The V gene's germline CDR1 is SGHNT and CDR2 YYREEE (reference sequence). The CDR3 consists of 16 residues. The J segment lost 0 bases and the V segment lost 5 bases, leaving 5 bases of the junction unmatched. The CDR3 is CASSRDRGSSYNEQFF. The CDR3 coding sequence is TGTGCCAGCAGTCGGGACAGGGGCTCCTCCTACAATGAGCAGTTCTTC. The variable domain in full, with the rest retrieved from reference TRBV5-4 and TRBJ2-1, is ETGVTQSPTHLIKTRGQQVTLRCSSQSGHNTVSWYQQALGQGPQFIFQYYREEENGRGNFPPRFSGLQFPNYSSELNVNALELDDSALYLCASSRDRGSSYNEQFFGPGTRLTVL.

A remark on this clone: The same CDR3 also results from other DNA sequences found in this sample. The rearrangement joins TRBV5-1 to TRBJ2-2; the D is unclear. Trimming left V 0 bases short and J 3 bases short, with 9 bases between. Germline values: CDR1 SGHRS, CDR2 YFSETQ. The length of the CDR3 is 15 residues. This CDR3 is CASSLVSGYTGELFF. The CDR3 coding sequence is TGCGCCAGCAGCTTGGTGTCTGGTTACACCGGGGAGCTGTTTTTT.

Notes on this clone: Other DNA sequences of this sample code for an identical CDR3. J is TRBJ2-1 and V is TRBV7-3; 7 positions match TRBD2. Germline lookup yields CDR1 SGHTA and CDR2 FQGTGA. The V gene end was trimmed by 1 base and the J gene end by 2 bases; junction bases not matched to a gene: 2. This CDR3 is 15 amino acids long. CDR3 in DNA: TGTGCCAGCAGCTTAAGCGGGAGTACCTACAATGAGCAGTTCTTC. Amino acids: CASSLSGSTYNEQFF.

The CDR3 region has the DNA TGTGCCAGCAACCGGGACAACTATGGCTACACCTTC. Translated: CASNRDNYGYTF. V and J are TRBV28 and TRBJ1-2; D is perhaps TRBD1 (5 bases). Deletions cut 7 bases from V and 2 bases from J, with 8 bases between. The CDR3 has 12 amino acids. Per the germline V gene, CDR1 is MDHEN and CDR2 is SYDVKM.

This chain connects TRBV5-4 to TRBJ1-2, with 7 bases that match TRBD1. CDR1 and CDR2 (germline): SGHNT, YYREEE (reference sequence). J gave up 5 bases and V 5 bases, and 9 bases lay outside the gene matches. The CDR3 covers 14 residues. CDR3 in amino acids: CASRRDSFPYGYTF. In DNA form, the CDR3 reads TGTGCCAGCAGACGGGACAGCTTCCCGTATGGCTACACCTTC.

As concerns this clone: Other DNA sequences in the same sample also yield this CDR3. The chain recombines TRBV11-2 with TRBJ2-2; D unresolved. Germline assignment: CDR1 SGHAT and CDR2 FQNNGV. CDR3 length: 11 residues. Trimming cost V 6 bases and J 1 base, with 0 bases left between them. Written as DNA, the CDR3 is TGTGCCAGCAGGAACACCGGGGAGCTGTTTTTT. It is translated as CASRNTGELFF.

This chain connects TRBV7-9 to TRBJ1-4; D not certain. V lost 5 bases and J 8 bases, leaving 18 bases between the germline ends. The CDR3 length is 15 residues. In germline, CDR1 is SEHNR, CDR2 FQNEAQ (reference sequence). CDR3 residues: CASSPLDGVDEKLFF. DNA of the CDR3: TGTGCCAGCAGCCCACTGGACGGTGTAGACGAAAAACTGTTTTTT.

The V gene is TRBV27, the J gene TRBJ1-1, with 10 positions matching TRBD1. The CDR3 contains 15 residues. V lost 5 bases, J lost 2 bases, and 5 bases stayed unmatched. Germline V gene sequence: CDR1 MNHEY, CDR2 SMNVEV (reference sequence). Here the CDR3 reads CASSPRQGANTEAFF. The CDR3 nucleotides read TGTGCCAGCAGTCCGAGACAGGGGGCTAACACTGAAGCTTTCTTT.

This clone was detected only a few times. The chain joins TRBV29-1 to TRBJ1-1; D possibly corresponds to TRBD1 (6 bases). Between the trimmed V and J ends, which lost 6 bases and 0 bases, there was a span of 14 bases. Per germline, CDR1 SQVTM and CDR2 ANQGSEA. The CDR3 contains 14 residues. CDR3 protein: CSVQGHSMNTEAFF. CDR3 nucleotide sequence: TGCAGCGTCCAGGGACACTCGATGAACACTGAAGCTTTCTTT.

The rearrangement uses TRBV7-3 and TRBJ1-3, with D possibly matching TRBD1 (5 bases). The CDR3 loop spans 16 amino acids. The ends were cut back, 2 bases at V and 2 bases at J, with 13 bases in the middle. Germline-derived CDR1 and CDR2 are SGHTA and FQGTGA. CDR3 region: CASSLLGSGAGNTIYF. CDR3 nucleotide sequence: TGTGCCAGCAGCTTACTAGGTTCGGGGGCTGGAAACACCATATATTTT.

The genes are TRBV29-1 and TRBJ2-7; 7 positions agree with TRBD2. The CDR3 runs to 13 residues. Germline assignment: CDR1 SQVTM and CDR2 ANQGSEA. Germline trimming cut 3 bases from V and 6 bases from J; bases unmatched to any gene: 8. The CDR3 nucleotides read TGCAGCGTTGACATCGGGAGGCGAGGCGAGCAGTACTTC. Translated, it gives CSVDIGRRGEQYF.

The chain uses TRBV5-1 and TRBJ2-6, with TRBD1 matching over 9 bases. The CDR3 has 16 residues. Germline CDR1 and CDR2: SGHRS and YFSETQ. With 3 bases clipped from V and 3 bases from J, the junction kept 4 bases outside the gene matches. The CDR3 spells CASSSQGAGGANVLTF. The CDR3 DNA reads as TGCGCCAGCAGCTCACAGGGGGCTGGTGGGGCCAACGTCCTGACTTTC.

The genes are TRBV10-1 and TRBJ2-2, with 8 bases that match TRBD2. The CDR3 contains 15 residues. V was clipped by 4 bases and J by 5 bases; unmatched bases: 6. Per the germline V gene, CDR1 is WNHNN and CDR2 is SYGVQD (reference sequence). CDR3 sequence (DNA): TGCGCCAGCAGTGTGATAGCGGGAATGACCGGGGAGCTGTTTTTT. Amino acids: CASSVIAGMTGELFF.

This chain uses TRBV19 with TRBJ1-5, with 7 bases identical to TRBD1. The CDR3 extends over 15 amino acids. Germline assignment: CDR1 LNHDA and CDR2 SQIVND (reference sequence). The J segment lost 3 bases and the V segment lost 1 base, leaving 3 bases of the junction unmatched. The CDR3 sequence: CASSIGGQFNQPQHF. DNA of the CDR3: TGTGCCAGTAGTATAGGGGGACAGTTCAATCAGCCCCAGCATTTT.